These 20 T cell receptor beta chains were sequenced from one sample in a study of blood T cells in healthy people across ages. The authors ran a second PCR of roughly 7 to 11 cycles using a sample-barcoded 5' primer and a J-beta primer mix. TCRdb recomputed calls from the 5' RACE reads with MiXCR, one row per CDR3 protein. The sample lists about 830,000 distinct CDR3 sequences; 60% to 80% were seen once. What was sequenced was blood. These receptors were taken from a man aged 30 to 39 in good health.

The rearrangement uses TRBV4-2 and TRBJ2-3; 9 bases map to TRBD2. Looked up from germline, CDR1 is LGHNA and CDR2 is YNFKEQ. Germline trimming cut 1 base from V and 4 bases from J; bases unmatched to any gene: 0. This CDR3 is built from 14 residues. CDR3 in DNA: TGTGCCAGCAGCCAAGGGACTAGCGCAGATACGCAGTATTTT. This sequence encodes CASSQGTSADTQYF.

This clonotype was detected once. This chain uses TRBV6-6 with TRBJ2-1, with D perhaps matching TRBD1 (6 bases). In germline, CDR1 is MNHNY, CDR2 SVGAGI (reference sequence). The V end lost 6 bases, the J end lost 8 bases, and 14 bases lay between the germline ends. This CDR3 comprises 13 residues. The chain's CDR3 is CASRPAPGDEQFF. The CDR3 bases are TGTGCCAGCAGGCCAGCTCCAGGGGATGAGCAGTTCTTC.

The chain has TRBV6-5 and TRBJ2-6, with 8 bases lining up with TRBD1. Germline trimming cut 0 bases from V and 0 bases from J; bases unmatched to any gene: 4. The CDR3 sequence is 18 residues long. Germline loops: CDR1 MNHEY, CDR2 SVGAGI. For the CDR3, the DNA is TGTGCCAGCAGTTACTCCCTCGGACAGGGCTCTGGGGCCAACGTCCTGACTTTC. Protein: CASSYSLGQGSGANVLTF.

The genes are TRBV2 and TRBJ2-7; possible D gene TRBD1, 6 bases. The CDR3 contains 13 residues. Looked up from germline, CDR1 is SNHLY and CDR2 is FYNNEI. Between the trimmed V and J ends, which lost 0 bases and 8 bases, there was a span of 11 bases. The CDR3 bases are TGTGCCAGCAGTGAAGCGCTAACAGGGAAGCAGTACTTC. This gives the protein CASSEALTGKQYF.

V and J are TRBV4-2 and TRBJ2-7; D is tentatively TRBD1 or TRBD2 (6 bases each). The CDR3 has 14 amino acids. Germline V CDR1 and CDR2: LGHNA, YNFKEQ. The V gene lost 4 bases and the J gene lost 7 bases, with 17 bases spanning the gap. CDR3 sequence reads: CASSLPGADNEQYF. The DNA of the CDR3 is TGTGCCAGCAGCCTCCCGGGGGCGGACAATGAGCAGTACTTC.

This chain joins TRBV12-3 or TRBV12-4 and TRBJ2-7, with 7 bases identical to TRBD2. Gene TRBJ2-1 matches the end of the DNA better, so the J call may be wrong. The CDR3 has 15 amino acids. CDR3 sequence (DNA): TGTGCCAGCAGCAACAGACGAGCGGGGTCCCATGAGCAGTTCTTC. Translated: CASSNRRAGSHEQFF.

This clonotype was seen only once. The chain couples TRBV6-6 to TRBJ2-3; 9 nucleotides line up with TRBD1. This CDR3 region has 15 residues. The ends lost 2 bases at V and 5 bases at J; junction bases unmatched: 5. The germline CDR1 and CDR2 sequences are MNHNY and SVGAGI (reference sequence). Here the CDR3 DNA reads TGTGCCAGCAGTTACACCGGACAGGGGATAGATACGCAGTATTTT. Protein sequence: CASSYTGQGIDTQYF.

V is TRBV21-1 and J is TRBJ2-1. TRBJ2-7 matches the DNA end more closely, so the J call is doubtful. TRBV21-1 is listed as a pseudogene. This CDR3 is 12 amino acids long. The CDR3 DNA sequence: TGTGCCAGCAGGGCCTCCTACAATGAGCAGTACTTC. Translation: CASRASYNEQYF.

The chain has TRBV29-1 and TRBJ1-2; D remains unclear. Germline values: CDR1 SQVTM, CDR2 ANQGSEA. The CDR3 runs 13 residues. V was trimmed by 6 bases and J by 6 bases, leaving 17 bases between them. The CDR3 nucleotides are TGCAGCGTCCCAAGGGCAGAAGCTGATGGCTACACCTTC. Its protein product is CSVPRAEADGYTF. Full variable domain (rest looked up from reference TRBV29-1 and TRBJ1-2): SAVISQKPSRDICQRGTSLTIQCQVDSQVTMMFWYRQQPGQSLTLIATANQGSEATYESGFVIDKFPISRPNLTFSTLTVSNMSPEDSSIYLCSVPRAEADGYTFGSGTRLTVV.

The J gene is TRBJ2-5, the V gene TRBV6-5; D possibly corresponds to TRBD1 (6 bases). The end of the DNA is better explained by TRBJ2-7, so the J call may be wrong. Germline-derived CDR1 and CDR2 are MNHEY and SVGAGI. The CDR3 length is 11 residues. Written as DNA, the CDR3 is TGTGCCAGCCGTGGGGGCCTCGAGCAGTACTTC. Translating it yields CASRGGLEQYF.

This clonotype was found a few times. CDR3 bases: TGCGCCAGCAGCGAACCCGGGACAGGGGCAAATGAGCAGTTCTTC. This gives the protein CASSEPGTGANEQFF. V is TRBV4-3 and J is TRBJ2-1, with 10 bases matching TRBD1. The V gene end was trimmed by 5 bases and the J gene end by 7 bases; junction bases not matched to a gene: 8. The germline CDR1 and CDR2 sequences are LGHNA and YSLEER. This CDR3 comprises 15 residues.

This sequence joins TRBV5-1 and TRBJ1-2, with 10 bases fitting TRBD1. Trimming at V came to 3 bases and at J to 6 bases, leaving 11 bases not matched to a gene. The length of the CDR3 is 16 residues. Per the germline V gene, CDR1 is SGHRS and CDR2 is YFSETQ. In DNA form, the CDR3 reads TGCGCCAGCAGCTGGGGACAGGGGCTCACGCTTGATGGCTACACCTTC. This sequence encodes CASSWGQGLTLDGYTF.

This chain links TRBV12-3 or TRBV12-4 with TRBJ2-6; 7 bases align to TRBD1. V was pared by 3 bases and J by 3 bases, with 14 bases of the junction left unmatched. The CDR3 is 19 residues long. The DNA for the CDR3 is TGTGCCAGCAGTTTCAGAACGCGGTCAGGGGGATATGGGGCCAACGTCCTGACTTTC. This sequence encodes CASSFRTRSGGYGANVLTF.

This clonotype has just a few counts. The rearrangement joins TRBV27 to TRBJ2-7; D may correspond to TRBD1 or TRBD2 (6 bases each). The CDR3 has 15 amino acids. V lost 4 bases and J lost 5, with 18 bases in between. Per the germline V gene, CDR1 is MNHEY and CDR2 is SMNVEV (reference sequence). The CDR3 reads CASSSHREVVDEQYF. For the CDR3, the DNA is TGTGCCAGCAGTTCTCACAGGGAGGTTGTAGACGAGCAGTACTTC.

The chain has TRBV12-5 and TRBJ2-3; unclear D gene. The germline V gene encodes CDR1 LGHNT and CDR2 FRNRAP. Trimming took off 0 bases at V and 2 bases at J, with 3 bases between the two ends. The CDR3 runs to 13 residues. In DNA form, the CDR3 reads TGTGCTAGTGGTTTGGTAGCCACAGATACGCAGTATTTT. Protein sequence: CASGLVATDTQYF.

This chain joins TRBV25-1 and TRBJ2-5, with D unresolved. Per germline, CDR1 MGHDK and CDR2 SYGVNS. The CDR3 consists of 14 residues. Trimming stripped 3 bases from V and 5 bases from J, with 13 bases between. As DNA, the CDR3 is TGTGCCAGCAGTGAGCTAGAACGTGTCGAGACCCAGTACTTC. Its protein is CASSELERVETQYF.

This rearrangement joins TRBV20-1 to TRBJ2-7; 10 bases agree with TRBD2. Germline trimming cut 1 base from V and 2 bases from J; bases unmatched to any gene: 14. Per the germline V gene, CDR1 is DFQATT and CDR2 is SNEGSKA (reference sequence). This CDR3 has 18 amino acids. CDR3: CSARGFGATSGETYEQYF. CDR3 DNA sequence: TGCAGTGCTAGAGGGTTCGGGGCAACTAGCGGGGAGACCTACGAGCAGTACTTC.

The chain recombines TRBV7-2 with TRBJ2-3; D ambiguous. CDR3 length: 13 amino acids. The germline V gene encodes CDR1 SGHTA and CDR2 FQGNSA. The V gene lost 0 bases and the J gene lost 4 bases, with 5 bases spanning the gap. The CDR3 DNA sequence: TGTGCCAGCAGCTTAGCAACAGCAGATACGCAGTATTTT. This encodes CASSLATADTQYF.

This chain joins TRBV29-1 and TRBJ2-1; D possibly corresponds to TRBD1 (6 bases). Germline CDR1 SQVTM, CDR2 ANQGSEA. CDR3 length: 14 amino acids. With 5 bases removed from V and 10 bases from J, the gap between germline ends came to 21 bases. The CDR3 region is CSVLAVNRVEEQFF. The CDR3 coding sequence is TGCAGCGTTCTCGCGGTAAACAGGGTTGAGGAGCAGTTCTTC.

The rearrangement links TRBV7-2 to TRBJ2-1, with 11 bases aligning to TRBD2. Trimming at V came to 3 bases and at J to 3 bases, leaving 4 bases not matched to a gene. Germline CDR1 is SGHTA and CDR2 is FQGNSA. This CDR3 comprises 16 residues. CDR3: CASSFNLAGGYNEQFF. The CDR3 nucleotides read TGTGCCAGCAGCTTCAACCTAGCGGGGGGCTACAATGAGCAGTTCTTC.